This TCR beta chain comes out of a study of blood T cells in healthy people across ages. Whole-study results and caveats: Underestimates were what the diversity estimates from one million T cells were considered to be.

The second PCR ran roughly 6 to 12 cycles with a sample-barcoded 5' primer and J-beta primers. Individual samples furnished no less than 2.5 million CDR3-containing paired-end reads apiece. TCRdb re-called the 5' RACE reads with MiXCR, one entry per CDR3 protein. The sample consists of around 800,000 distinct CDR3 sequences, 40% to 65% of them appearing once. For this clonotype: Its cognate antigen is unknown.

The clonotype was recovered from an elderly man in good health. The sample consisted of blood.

The CDR3 region has the DNA TGTGCCAGCAGTTACAAGTTTCGTAATACAGGGGGTTACGAGCAGTACTTC. Translation: CASSYKFRNTGGYEQYF. V gene TRBV6-5 combines with J gene TRBJ2-5; 8 positions agree with TRBD1. The J call may not be correct, given that the DNA end is closer to TRBJ2-7. The CDR3 sequence is 17 residues long. Germline V gives CDR1 MNHEY, CDR2 SVGAGI.